A single sample is the source of the 30 T cell receptor beta chains below, sequenced in a study of T cells in Graves' hyperthyroidism and ophthalmopathy. RNA transcripts provided the source from which TCR beta CDR3 regions were amplified. HTBI primers drove first-round RT-PCR of the TCR CDR3. TCRdb reanalysed the multiplex PCR reads using MiXCR and keeps one entry per CDR3 protein. The repertoire holds around 600,000 distinct CDR3 sequences, with approximately 15% as singletons. Material: blood. These receptors came from a woman aged 50 to 65 with Graves' ophthalmopathy.

This clonotype occurred many times. The V and J genes are TRBV7-9 and TRBJ1-2; D remains ambiguous. The CDR3 loop spans 15 amino acids. V dropped 5 bases and J dropped 2 bases, with 15 bases sitting between them. Germline CDR1 and CDR2: SEHNR and FQNEAQ (reference sequence). DNA of the CDR3: TGTGCCAGCAGCCCTACTCTGACAACCAACTATGGCTACACCTTC. Its translation is CASSPTLTTNYGYTF.

V is TRBV7-8 and J is TRBJ2-2; TRBD2 matches at 11 bases. This CDR3 has 16 amino acids. Germline values: CDR1 SGHVS, CDR2 FQNEAQ. The V and J ends lost 5 bases and 4 bases, in that order; junction bases with no gene match: 6. The CDR3 loop is CASSRLAGGVTGELFF. As DNA, the CDR3 is TGTGCCAGCAGCCGCTTAGCGGGAGGGGTCACCGGGGAGCTGTTTTTT.

J is TRBJ2-5 and V is TRBV24-1; no reliable D call. Germline CDR1 and CDR2: KGHDR and SFDVKD. Trimming pared 7 bases from V and 3 bases from J, leaving 5 bases between. This CDR3 spans 11 amino acids. The CDR3 DNA is TGTGCCACCAGCTTGAAAGAGACCCAGTACTTC. This encodes CATSLKETQYF.

Concerning this clonotype: This likely comes from a read error, as the CDR3 has no conserved phenylalanine or tryptophan at its end. The chain couples TRBV20-1 to TRBJ1-1; tentative D call: TRBD1 (6 bases). Germline V gene data show CDR1 as DFQATT and CDR2 as SNEGSKA (reference sequence). V dropped 4 bases and J dropped 3 bases, with 9 bases sitting between them. The CDR3 covers 12 residues. CDR3 in amino acids: CSANQGYTEAFS. The CDR3 DNA sequence: TGCAGTGCTAATCAGGGGTACACTGAAGCTTTCTCT.

There are many counts of this clonotype. The V call is TRBV7-9, the J call TRBJ2-5; D possibly corresponds to TRBD2 (6 bases). The germline CDR1 and CDR2 sequences are SEHNR and FQNEAQ (reference sequence). This CDR3 is 13 amino acids long. Trimming took off 4 bases at V and 7 bases at J, with 13 bases between the two ends. The CDR3 sequence: CASSSRGIVTQYF. The CDR3 DNA sequence: TGTGCCAGCAGCTCTCGGGGGATCGTGACCCAGTACTTC.

In this sample, this clonotype turned up many times. The CDR3 coding sequence is TGCAGTGCACCTAGCGATCGTCGGTACGAGCAGTACTTC. Residues: CSAPSDRRYEQYF. This rearrangement joins TRBV20-1 to TRBJ2-7; tentative D call: TRBD2 (6 bases). There are 13 residues in the CDR3. Trimming removed 6 bases from V and 4 bases from J, with 16 bases in between. CDR1 DFQATT and CDR2 SNEGSKA come from the germline V gene (reference sequence).

This clonotype was observed at least ten times. The chain has TRBV2 and TRBJ2-3, with D maybe TRBD2 (6 bases). CDR1 SNHLY and CDR2 FYNNEI come from the germline V gene. The CDR3 length is 15 residues. V was cut by 3 bases and J by 2 bases, with 12 bases left in between. CDR3 coding DNA: TGTGCCAGCAGTGAGGTGGGAGGAGTCACAGATACGCAGTATTTT. The encoded protein is CASSEVGGVTDTQYF.

This clonotype was detected ten times or more. The genes are TRBV20-1 and TRBJ2-7, with 10 bases aligning to TRBD1. V shed 5 bases and J 3 bases; nucleotides not matched to a gene: 7. The CDR3 length is 14 residues. Germline CDR1 reads DFQATT; CDR2 reads SNEGSKA (reference sequence). The CDR3 coding sequence is TGCAGTGCTTCCGGGACAGGGGAATTCTACGAGCAGTACTTC. This gives the protein CSASGTGEFYEQYF.

In its sample, this clonotype was seen a few times. The chain has TRBV6-1 and TRBJ1-1; D is perhaps TRBD1 (5 bases). This CDR3 comprises 14 residues. The V gene's germline CDR1 is MNHNS and CDR2 SASEGT. V lost 3 bases, J lost 6 bases, and 14 bases lay in between. CDR3 sequence (DNA): TGTGCCAGCAGTGATTGGGGGATTGGGTCTGAAGCTTTCTTT. It yields the protein CASSDWGIGSEAFF.

Details on this clonotype: This may stem from a read error, because a much larger clone lies one nucleotide away. The chain has TRBV29-1 and TRBJ2-1; 8 bases match TRBD1. Germline loops: CDR1 SQVTM, CDR2 ANQGSEA. CDR3 length equals 14 residues. The chain's CDR3 is CSVVDRGSYNGQFF. CDR3 DNA sequence: TGCAGCGTTGTCGACAGGGGTTCCTACAATGGGCAGTTCTTC.

This clonotype was found many times. The chain combines TRBV28 with TRBJ2-3; 10 positions agree with TRBD2. Looked up from germline, CDR1 is MDHEN and CDR2 is SYDVKM. CDR3 size: 16 residues. V was clipped by 7 bases and J by 4 bases; unmatched bases: 11. CDR3 DNA: TGTGCCAGCACCCAGGGTAGCGGGAGGCGGTCAGATACGCAGTATTTT. Its translation: CASTQGSGRRSDTQYF.

This clonotype was detected many times. This sequence joins TRBV28 and TRBJ1-2; perhaps TRBD1 as D (6 bases). In germline, CDR1 is MDHEN, CDR2 SYDVKM. There are 12 residues in the CDR3. Trimming left V 7 bases short and J 5 bases short, with 11 bases between. The CDR3 reads CASTRDTYGYTF. The CDR3 coding sequence is TGTGCCAGCACCCGGGACACATATGGCTACACCTTC.

Turning to this clonotype: Just one base apart from a much larger clone, this may be a read error. This chain links TRBV24-1 with TRBJ1-5; D is ambiguous. Germline values: CDR1 KGHDR, CDR2 SFDVKD. The CDR3 spans 14 residues. CDR3 nucleotide sequence: TGTGCCAGCAGTGATGTCGGGTCGGGTCAGCCCCAGCATTTT. Protein: CASSDVGSGQPQHF.

For this clonotype: A much larger clone sits a single nucleotide away, making a read error possible. V is TRBV2 and J is TRBJ2-1; D is ambiguous. Germline CDR1 and CDR2: SNHLY and FYNNEI. The CDR3 spans 12 residues. The V end was cut by 7 bases, the J end by 8 bases, with 12 bases between. The CDR3 reads CASNGPRDEQFF. The CDR3 nucleotides are TGTGCCAGCAACGGTCCCCGCGATGAGCAGTTCTTC.

This chain joins TRBV18 and TRBJ1-5; maybe TRBD1 (6 bases). This CDR3 is built from 16 residues. Between the trimmed V and J ends, which lost 3 bases and 4 bases, there was a span of 16 bases. CDR1 and CDR2 from the germline V gene are KGHSH and LQKENI. This CDR3 reads CASSPRDTGTNQPQHF. The CDR3, as DNA: TGTGCCAGCTCACCCCGGGACACCGGTACAAATCAGCCCCAGCATTTT.

This clonotype has a count of ten or more. This sequence joins TRBV20-1 and TRBJ1-1; D unresolved. From germline, CDR1 is DFQATT and CDR2 SNEGSKA (reference sequence). The CDR3 is 11 residues long. Trimming took off 5 bases at V and 11 bases at J, with 15 bases between the two ends. CDR3 residues: CSALEASTAFF. The CDR3 nucleotides read TGCAGTGCTCTGGAGGCGTCTACGGCTTTCTTT.

This clonotype has a count of ten or more. This chain joins TRBV11-1 and TRBJ2-1; D could derive from TRBD1 or TRBD2 (5 bases each). The CDR3 length is 18 residues. Looked up from germline, CDR1 is SGHAT and CDR2 is FQDESV (reference sequence). V gave up 5 bases and J gave up 4 bases, with 24 bases separating them. The CDR3 bases are TGTGCCAGCAGCCCAAGGATGGGGCGCCAGCGGACTTACAATGAGCAGTTCTTC. Translated: CASSPRMGRQRTYNEQFF.

The table lists this clonotype with many counts. The chain has TRBV7-8 and TRBJ2-6; D unresolved. Germline CDR1 reads SGHVS; CDR2 reads FQNEAQ. V lost 5 bases, J lost 6 bases, and 11 bases lay in between. The length of the CDR3 is 14 residues. The CDR3 is CASSRTRSANVLTF. CDR3 bases: TGTGCCAGCAGCCGGACCCGTTCGGCCAACGTCCTGACTTTC. Full variable domain (remainder filled in from reference TRBV7-8 and TRBJ2-6): GAGVSQSPRYKVAKRGQDVALRCDPISGHVSLFWYQQALGQGPEFLTYFQNEAQLDKSGLPSDRFFAERPEGSVSTLKIQRTQQEDSAVYLCASSRTRSANVLTFGAGSRLTVL.

This clonotype was recorded many times. J is TRBJ1-6 and V is TRBV6-2 or TRBV6-3, with unresolved D. CDR3 size: 11 residues. Trimming stripped 4 bases from V and 10 bases from J, with 5 bases between. Germline CDR1 reads MNHEY; CDR2 reads SVGEGT. The CDR3 protein is CASSWGSPLHF. The CDR3, as DNA: TGTGCCAGCAGTTGGGGATCACCCCTCCACTTT.

On this clonotype itself: Just one base apart from a much larger clone, this may be a read error. The V gene is TRBV5-1, the J gene TRBJ2-6; a weak D match, TRBD2 (5 bases). The V gene's germline CDR1 is SGHRS and CDR2 YFSETQ. The length of the CDR3 is 17 residues. The CDR3 sequence: CANSLVAVEAGANVLTF. In DNA, the CDR3 is TGCGCCAACAGCTTGGTCGCCGTGGAGGCTGGGGCCAACGTCCTGACTTTC. Together with reference TRBV5-1 and TRBJ2-6, the CDR3 gives the full variable domain: KAGVTQTPRYLIKTRGQQVTLSCSPISGHRSVSWYQQTPGQGLQFLFEYFSETQRNKGNFPGRFSGRQFSNSRSEMNVSTLELGDSALYLCANSLVAVEAGANVLTFGAGSRLTVL.

V usage is TRBV5-1 and J usage is TRBJ2-1, with TRBD1 as a possible D gene (6 bases). With 2 bases removed from V and 8 bases from J, the gap between germline ends came to 23 bases. Germline CDR1 SGHRS, CDR2 YFSETQ. This CDR3 spans 17 amino acids. The CDR3 DNA reads TGCGCCAGCAGCTTCGGAAGCGGACAGCTCTTACGGGATGAGCAGTTCTTC. It codes for CASSFGSGQLLRDEQFF.

This clonotype came up many times. The rearrangement links TRBV2 to TRBJ1-2, with 9 bases that match TRBD1. CDR1 SNHLY and CDR2 FYNNEI come from the germline V gene. Losses at the gene ends were 4 bases for V and 6 bases for J; bases not matched to a gene: 3. The CDR3 loop spans 13 amino acids. The CDR3 region has the DNA TGTGCCAGCAGTGTAACAGGGGGCCATGGCTACACCTTC. This encodes CASSVTGGHGYTF.

This clonotype has at least ten counts. V usage is TRBV20-1 and J usage is TRBJ2-7, with TRBD1 identical over 10 bases. The germline gives CDR1 DFQATT, CDR2 SNEGSKA (reference sequence). Germline trimming cut 2 bases from V and 1 base from J; bases unmatched to any gene: 2. This CDR3 is built from 14 residues. The CDR3 DNA follows: TGCAGTGCTAGACGGGACAGGGGATCCTACGAGCAGTACTTC. Translated: CSARRDRGSYEQYF.

This clonotype was counted many times. The rearrangement joins TRBV18 to TRBJ1-2; D gene unclear. The length of the CDR3 is 14 residues. CDR1 KGHSH and CDR2 LQKENI come from the germline V gene. V was shortened by 0 bases and J by 4 bases, with 9 bases between the two germline ends. Written as DNA, the CDR3 is TGTGCCAGCTCACCACCGGCGGGATCCTATGGCTACACCTTC. This encodes CASSPPAGSYGYTF.

This clonotype was seen repeatedly, ten times or more. CDR3 nucleotides: TGTGCCAGCAGAAGCCGAGGGACTAGCGTTCAGTTCTTC. This encodes CASRSRGTSVQFF. V usage is TRBV6-1 and J usage is TRBJ2-1; 10 nucleotides line up with TRBD2. J lost 13 bases, V lost 6 bases, and 9 bases had no gene match. The CDR3 runs 13 residues. CDR1 is MNHNS and CDR2 is SASEGT in the germline V gene.

This clonotype came up many times. The J gene is TRBJ2-1, the V gene TRBV9, with unresolved D. Trimming left V 1 base short and J 7 bases short, with 9 bases between. Germline CDR1 is SGDLS and CDR2 is YYNGEE. The CDR3 consists of 13 residues. CDR3 nucleotides: TGTGCCAGCAGCGTACCGGGTATGAATGAGCAGTTCTTC. Its translation: CASSVPGMNEQFF.

This clonotype was seen more than once but under ten times. This sequence joins TRBV25-1 and TRBJ2-7; no firm D call. V shed 6 bases and J shed 9 bases, with 15 bases lying between them. The CDR3 spans 12 residues. The germline gives CDR1 MGHDK, CDR2 SYGVNS. CDR3 loop: CASRLDNHAQYF. The DNA for the CDR3 is TGTGCCAGCAGACTCGACAACCACGCGCAGTACTTC.

The sample holds many counts of this clonotype. The V call is TRBV28, the J call TRBJ1-4; tentative D call: TRBD1 (5 bases). Trimming left V 2 bases short and J 11 bases short, with 18 bases between. The CDR3 consists of 15 residues. Germline values: CDR1 MDHEN, CDR2 SYDVKM. The CDR3 is CASSLTDGLRGKLFF. The CDR3, as DNA: TGTGCCAGCAGTTTAACGGACGGCCTCCGGGGGAAACTGTTTTTT.

Many counts were recorded for this clonotype. The rearrangement uses TRBV7-2 and TRBJ1-3, with 7 bases fitting TRBD1. This CDR3 spans 16 amino acids. Germline CDR1 reads SGHTA; CDR2 reads FQGNSA. Germline trimming cut 1 base from V and 0 bases from J; bases unmatched to any gene: 3. As DNA, the CDR3 is TGTGCCAGCAGCTTAGTACCAGGGGGCTCTGGAAACACCATATATTTT. Amino acids: CASSLVPGGSGNTIYF.

The table lists this clonotype with many counts. V gene TRBV7-2 combines with J gene TRBJ2-7; TRBD2 agrees at 11 bases. This CDR3 is built from 18 residues. CDR1 and CDR2 (germline): SGHTA, FQGNSA. Trimming took 2 bases from V and 0 from J; bases not matched to a gene: 9. CDR3 residues: CASSLRLAGQLSSYEQYF. CDR3 in DNA: TGTGCCAGCAGCTTACGACTAGCGGGACAACTCAGCTCCTACGAGCAGTACTTC.